This T cell receptor (beta chain) was captured by sequencing in a study of cytomegalovirus exposure and HLA in healthy donors. This PCR relied on a set of 60 Vbeta primers and 13 Jbeta primers. Produced via immunoSEQ multiplex PCR; TCRdb's table is partial and in-frame only. The sample lists 150,000 to 200,000 clones; over 70% were seen once. CDR3 size: 16 residues. The V and J ends lost 4 bases and 9 bases, in that order; junction bases with no gene match: 13. Per the germline V gene, CDR1 is SQVTM and CDR2 is ANQGSEA. The sample comprised PBMCs. The receptor comes from a woman in her forties or fifties in good health and CMV-seropositive. The chain links TRBV29-1 to TRBJ2-1; TRBD2 aligns across 12 bases. CDR3 region: CSVVWLAGGRFGEQFF. The DNA for the CDR3 is TGCAGCGTTGTCTGGCTAGCGGGGGGGCGTTTCGGTGAGCAGTTCTTC.